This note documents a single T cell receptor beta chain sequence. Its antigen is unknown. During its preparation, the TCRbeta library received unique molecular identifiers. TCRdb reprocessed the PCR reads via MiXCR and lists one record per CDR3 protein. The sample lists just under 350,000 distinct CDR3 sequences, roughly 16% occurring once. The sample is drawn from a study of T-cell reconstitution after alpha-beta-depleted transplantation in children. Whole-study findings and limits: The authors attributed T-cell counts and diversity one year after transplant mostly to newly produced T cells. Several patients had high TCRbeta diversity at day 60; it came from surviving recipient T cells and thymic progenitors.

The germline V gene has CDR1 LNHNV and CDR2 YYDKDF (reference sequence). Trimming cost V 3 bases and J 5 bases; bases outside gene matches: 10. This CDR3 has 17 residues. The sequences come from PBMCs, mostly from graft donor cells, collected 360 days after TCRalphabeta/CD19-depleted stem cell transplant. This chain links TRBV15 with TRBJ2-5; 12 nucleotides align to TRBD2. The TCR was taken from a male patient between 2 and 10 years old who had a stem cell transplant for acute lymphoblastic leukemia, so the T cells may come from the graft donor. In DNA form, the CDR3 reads TGTGCCACCAGCAGCGCCCTACTAGCGGGAGGTTTTGAGACCCAGTACTTC. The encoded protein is CATSSALLAGGFETQYF.